One sample yielded the 9 T cell receptor beta chains listed below, sequenced in a study of cytomegalovirus exposure and HLA in healthy donors. The study ran its PCR with 60 Vbeta and 13 Jbeta primers. TCRdb keeps only in-frame clones here, not all; method: immunoSEQ multiplex PCR. The sample lists under 200,000 clones; approximately 80% were seen once. Sequenced material: PBMCs. These receptors all come from a man aged 25-40 years in good health and CMV-seropositive.

The chain couples TRBV6-5 to TRBJ2-2, with 7 bases matching TRBD1. Germline CDR1 is MNHEY and CDR2 is SVGAGI. CDR3 size: 14 residues. J gave up 6 bases and V 2 bases, and 3 bases lay outside the gene matches. CDR3 DNA: TGTGCCAGCAGTTACCAAGGACAGGCCGGGGAGCTGTTTTTT. This codes for CASSYQGQAGELFF.

The chain has TRBV5-1 and TRBJ2-1; 7 bases match TRBD1. The trim removed 2 bases at V and 6 bases at J, leaving 5 bases unmatched. Per the germline V gene, CDR1 is SGHRS and CDR2 is YFSETQ. This CDR3 spans 14 amino acids. The CDR3 sequence: CASSFDRVVNEQFF. The CDR3 DNA reads as TGCGCCAGCAGCTTCGACAGGGTAGTCAATGAGCAGTTCTTC.

The chain uses TRBV4-3 and TRBJ2-1; D may be TRBD2 (6 bases). The CDR3 runs 16 residues. Germline-derived CDR1 and CDR2 are LGHNA and YSLEER. Trimming removed 4 bases from V and 4 bases from J, with 17 bases in between. CDR3 bases: TGCGCCAGCAGCCCTGCTGGGGGAGGTTCATACAATGAGCAGTTCTTC. Its protein product is CASSPAGGGSYNEQFF.

The rearrangement uses TRBV5-3 and TRBJ2-7; 13 bases are a match to TRBD2. TRBV5-3 is labeled an ORF, and its function is uncertain. Trimming took 4 bases from V and 3 from J; bases not matched to a gene: 4. This CDR3 comprises 15 residues. CDR3 coding DNA: TGTGCCAGAAGCGATGGGACTAGCGGGGTCTACGAGCAGTACTTC. Its protein is CARSDGTSGVYEQYF.

The chain employs TRBV7-9 and TRBJ2-7, with 8 bases aligning to TRBD2. The CDR3 runs 16 residues. The J segment lost 0 bases and the V segment lost 5 bases, leaving 9 bases of the junction unmatched. Germline-derived CDR1 and CDR2 are SEHNR and FQNEAQ (reference sequence). The CDR3 protein is CASSPAGGGGSYEQYF. For the CDR3, the DNA is TGTGCCAGCAGCCCCGCGGGAGGTGGAGGCTCCTACGAGCAGTACTTC.

This clone showed up just a few times. The rearrangement uses TRBV5-1 and TRBJ2-3, with 11 bases aligning to TRBD2. Germline V gene lookup returns CDR1 SGHRS and CDR2 YFSETQ. The CDR3 consists of 15 residues. The ends lost 6 bases at V and 2 bases at J; junction bases unmatched: 5. The CDR3 sequence: CASNLAGGNTDTQYF. The CDR3, as DNA: TGCGCCAGCAACCTAGCGGGGGGCAACACAGATACGCAGTATTTT. The variable domain in full, with the rest retrieved from reference TRBV5-1 and TRBJ2-3, is KAGVTQTPRYLIKTRGQQVTLSCSPISGHRSVSWYQQTPGQGLQFLFEYFSETQRNKGNFPGRFSGRQFSNSRSEMNVSTLELGDSALYLCASNLAGGNTDTQYFGPGTRLTVL.

V is TRBV2 and J is TRBJ1-1; 7 bases are a match to TRBD1. Per the germline V gene, CDR1 is SNHLY and CDR2 is FYNNEI. J gave up 5 bases and V 6 bases, and 9 bases lay outside the gene matches. The CDR3 is made up of 14 amino acids. CDR3 loop: CASSPRGRRTEAFF. CDR3 sequence (DNA): TGTGCCAGCAGCCCGAGGGGGCGGAGGACTGAAGCTTTCTTT.

The rearrangement joins TRBV5-1 to TRBJ2-7; 10 positions match TRBD1. The CDR3 contains 16 residues. V trimming: 6 bases; J trimming: 4 bases; junction bases outside the gene matches: 13. Germline CDR1 SGHRS, CDR2 YFSETQ. CDR3 nucleotides: TGCGCCAGCACCTGGTCTGGACAGGGGGTAATTTACGAGCAGTACTTC. Encoded protein: CASTWSGQGVIYEQYF.

The V gene is TRBV19, the J gene TRBJ2-2; TRBD1 agrees at 10 bases. The CDR3 consists of 17 residues. The J segment lost 4 bases and the V segment lost 4 bases, leaving 9 bases of the junction unmatched. Germline V gene data show CDR1 as LNHDA and CDR2 as SQIVND (reference sequence). CDR3 in DNA: TGTGCCAGTAGTAACTCCCGGACAGGGGGGAGCACCGGGGAGCTGTTTTTT. Residues: CASSNSRTGGSTGELFF.